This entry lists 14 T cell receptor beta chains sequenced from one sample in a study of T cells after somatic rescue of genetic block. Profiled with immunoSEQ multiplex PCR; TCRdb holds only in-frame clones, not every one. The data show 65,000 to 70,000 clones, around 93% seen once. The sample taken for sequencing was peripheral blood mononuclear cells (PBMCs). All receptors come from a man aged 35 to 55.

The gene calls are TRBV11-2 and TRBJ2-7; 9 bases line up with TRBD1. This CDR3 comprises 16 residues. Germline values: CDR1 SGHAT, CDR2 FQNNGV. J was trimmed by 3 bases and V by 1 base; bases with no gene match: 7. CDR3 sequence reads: CASSLVTGGRVYEQYF. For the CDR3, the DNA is TGTGCCAGCAGCTTAGTCACAGGGGGCCGTGTCTACGAGCAGTACTTC. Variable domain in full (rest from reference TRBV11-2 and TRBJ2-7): EAGVAQSPRYKIIEKRQSVAFWCNPISGHATLYWYQQILGQGPKLLIQFQNNGVVDDSQLPKDRFSAERLKGVDSTLKIQPAKLEDSAVYLCASSLVTGGRVYEQYFGPGTRLTVT.

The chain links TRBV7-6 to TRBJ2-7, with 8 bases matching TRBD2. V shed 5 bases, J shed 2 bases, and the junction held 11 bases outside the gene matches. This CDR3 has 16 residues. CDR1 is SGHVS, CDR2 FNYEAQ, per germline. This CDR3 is CASSEKLAVSPYEQYF. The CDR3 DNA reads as TGTGCCAGCAGCGAAAAACTAGCGGTTAGCCCCTACGAGCAGTACTTC.

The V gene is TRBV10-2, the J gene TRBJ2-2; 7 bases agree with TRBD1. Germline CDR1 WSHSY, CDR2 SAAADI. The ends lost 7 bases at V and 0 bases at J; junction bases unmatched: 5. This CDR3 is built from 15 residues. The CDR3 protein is CASKIGGPNTGELFF. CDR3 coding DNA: TGCGCCAGCAAAATAGGGGGCCCGAACACCGGGGAGCTGTTTTTT.

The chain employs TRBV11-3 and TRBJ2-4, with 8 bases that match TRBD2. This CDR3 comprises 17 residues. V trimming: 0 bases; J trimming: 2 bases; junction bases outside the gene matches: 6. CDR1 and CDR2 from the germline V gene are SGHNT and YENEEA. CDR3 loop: CASSLDRSGSTKNIQYF. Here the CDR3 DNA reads TGTGCCAGCAGCTTAGATAGGAGCGGGAGTACCAAAAACATTCAGTACTTC. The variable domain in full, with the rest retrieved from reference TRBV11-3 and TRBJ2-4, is EAGVVQSPRYKIIEKKQPVAFWCNPISGHNTLYWYLQNLGQGPELLIRYENEEAVDDSQLPKDRFSAERLKGVDSTLKIQPAELGDSAVYLCASSLDRSGSTKNIQYFGAGTRLSVL.

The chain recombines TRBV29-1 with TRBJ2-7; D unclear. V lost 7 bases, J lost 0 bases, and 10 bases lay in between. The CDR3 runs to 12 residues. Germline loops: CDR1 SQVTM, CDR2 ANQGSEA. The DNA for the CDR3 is TGCAGCGCTTTGGACGACTCCTACGAGCAGTACTTC. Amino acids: CSALDDSYEQYF.

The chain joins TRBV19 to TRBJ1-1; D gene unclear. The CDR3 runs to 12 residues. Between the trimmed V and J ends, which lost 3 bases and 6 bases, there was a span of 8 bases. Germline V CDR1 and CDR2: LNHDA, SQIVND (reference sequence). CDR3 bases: TGTGCCAGTAGTATCGGGTCACCTGAAGCTTTCTTT. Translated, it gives CASSIGSPEAFF.

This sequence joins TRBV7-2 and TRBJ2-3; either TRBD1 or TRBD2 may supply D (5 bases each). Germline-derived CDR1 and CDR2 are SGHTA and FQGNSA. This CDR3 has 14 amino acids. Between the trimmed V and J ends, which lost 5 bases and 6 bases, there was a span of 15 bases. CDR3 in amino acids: CASSPNFGADTQYF. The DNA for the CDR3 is TGTGCCAGCAGCCCAAACTTCGGGGCGGATACGCAGTATTTT.

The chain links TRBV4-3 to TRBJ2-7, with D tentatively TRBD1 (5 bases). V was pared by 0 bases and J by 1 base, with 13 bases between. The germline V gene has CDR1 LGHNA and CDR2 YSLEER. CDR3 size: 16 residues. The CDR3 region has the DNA TGCGCCAGCAGCCAAGAATACAGGCAGAGATCCTACGAGCAGTACTTC. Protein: CASSQEYRQRSYEQYF.

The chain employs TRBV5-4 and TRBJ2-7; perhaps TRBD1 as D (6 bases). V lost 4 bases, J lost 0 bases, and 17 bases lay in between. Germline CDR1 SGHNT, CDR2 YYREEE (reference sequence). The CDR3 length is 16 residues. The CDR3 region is CASSPPGQPTSYEQYF. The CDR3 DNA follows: TGTGCCAGCAGCCCCCCTGGACAGCCTACCTCCTACGAGCAGTACTTC.

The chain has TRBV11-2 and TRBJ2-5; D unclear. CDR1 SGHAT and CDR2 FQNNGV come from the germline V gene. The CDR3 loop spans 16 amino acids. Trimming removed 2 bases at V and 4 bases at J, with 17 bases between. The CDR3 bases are TGTGCCAGCAGCTTAAGTTATAGTCAGACCGGAGAGACCCAGTACTTC. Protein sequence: CASSLSYSQTGETQYF.

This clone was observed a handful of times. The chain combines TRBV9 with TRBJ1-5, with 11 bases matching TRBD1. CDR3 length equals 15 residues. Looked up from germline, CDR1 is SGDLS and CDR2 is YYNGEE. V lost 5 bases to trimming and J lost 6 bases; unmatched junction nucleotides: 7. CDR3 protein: CASSRGQGVSQPQHF. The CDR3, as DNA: TGTGCCAGCAGTCGGGGACAGGGGGTAAGTCAGCCCCAGCATTTT. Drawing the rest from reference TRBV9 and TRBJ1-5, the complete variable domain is DSGVTQTPKHLITATGQRVTLRCSPRSGDLSVYWYQQSLDQGLQFLIQYYNGEERAKGNILERFSAQQFPDLHSELNLSSLELGDSALYFCASSRGQGVSQPQHFGDGTRLSIL.

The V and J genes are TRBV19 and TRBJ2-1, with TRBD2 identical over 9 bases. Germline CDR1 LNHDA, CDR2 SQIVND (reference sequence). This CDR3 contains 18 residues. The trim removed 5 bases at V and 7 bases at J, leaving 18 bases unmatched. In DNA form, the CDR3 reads TGTGCCAGTAGTCGGACAGCTCCTCTAGCGGGATTTTCGAATGAGCAGTTCTTC. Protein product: CASSRTAPLAGFSNEQFF.

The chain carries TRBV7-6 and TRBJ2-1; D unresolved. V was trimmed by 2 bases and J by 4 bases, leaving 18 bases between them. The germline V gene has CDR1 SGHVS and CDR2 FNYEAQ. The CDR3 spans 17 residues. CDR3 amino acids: CASSLSIGPNNYNEQFF. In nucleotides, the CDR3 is TGTGCCAGCAGCTTAAGTATCGGACCAAATAATTACAATGAGCAGTTCTTC.

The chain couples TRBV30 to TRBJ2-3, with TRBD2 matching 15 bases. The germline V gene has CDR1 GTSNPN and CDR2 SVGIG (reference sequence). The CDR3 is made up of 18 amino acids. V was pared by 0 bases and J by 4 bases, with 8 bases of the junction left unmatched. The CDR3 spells CAWSVLWTSGGAADTQYF. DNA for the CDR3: TGTGCCTGGAGTGTACTGTGGACTAGCGGGGGGGCCGCAGATACGCAGTATTTT.